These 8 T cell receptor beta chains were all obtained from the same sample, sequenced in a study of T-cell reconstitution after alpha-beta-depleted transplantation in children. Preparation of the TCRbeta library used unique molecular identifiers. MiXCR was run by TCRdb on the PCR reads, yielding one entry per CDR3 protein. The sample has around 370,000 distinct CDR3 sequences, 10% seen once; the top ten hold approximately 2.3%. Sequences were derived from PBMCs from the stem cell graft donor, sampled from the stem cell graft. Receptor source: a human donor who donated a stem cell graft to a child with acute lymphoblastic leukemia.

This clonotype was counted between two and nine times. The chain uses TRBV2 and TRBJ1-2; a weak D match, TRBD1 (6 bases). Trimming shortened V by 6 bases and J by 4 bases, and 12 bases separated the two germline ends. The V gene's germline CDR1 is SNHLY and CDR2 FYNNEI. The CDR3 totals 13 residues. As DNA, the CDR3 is TGTGCCAGCAGAGGGGGGGACGGCTATGGCTACACCTTC. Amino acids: CASRGGDGYGYTF.

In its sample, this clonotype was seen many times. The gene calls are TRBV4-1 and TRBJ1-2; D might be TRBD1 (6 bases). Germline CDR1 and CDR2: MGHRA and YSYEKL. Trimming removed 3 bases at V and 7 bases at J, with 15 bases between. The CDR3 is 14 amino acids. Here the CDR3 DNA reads TGCGCCAGCAGCCAGGAAGGACAGCTCCTTGGCTACACCTTC. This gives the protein CASSQEGQLLGYTF.

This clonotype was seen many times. CDR3 DNA sequence: TGTGCCAGCAGCCCCATGGGACAGGGGACTGGGGCCAACGTCCTGACTTTC. Translated: CASSPMGQGTGANVLTF. The rearrangement links TRBV12-3 or TRBV12-4 to TRBJ2-6; TRBD1 matches at 10 bases. V gave up 6 bases and J gave up 2 bases; unmatched junction bases: 7. The CDR3 consists of 17 residues.

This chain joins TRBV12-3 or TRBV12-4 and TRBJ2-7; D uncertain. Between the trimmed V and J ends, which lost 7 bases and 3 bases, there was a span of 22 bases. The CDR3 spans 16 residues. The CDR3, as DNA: TGTGCCAGCACGAAAACGTACTACGATATTAACTACGAGCAGTACTTC. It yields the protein CASTKTYYDINYEQYF.

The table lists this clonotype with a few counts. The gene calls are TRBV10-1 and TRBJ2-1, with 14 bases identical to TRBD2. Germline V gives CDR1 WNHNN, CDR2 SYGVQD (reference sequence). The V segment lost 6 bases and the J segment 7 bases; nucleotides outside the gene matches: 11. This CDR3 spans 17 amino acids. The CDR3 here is CASSLSGTSGSENEQFF. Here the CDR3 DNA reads TGCGCCAGCAGCTTGTCCGGGACTAGCGGGAGTGAAAATGAGCAGTTCTTC.

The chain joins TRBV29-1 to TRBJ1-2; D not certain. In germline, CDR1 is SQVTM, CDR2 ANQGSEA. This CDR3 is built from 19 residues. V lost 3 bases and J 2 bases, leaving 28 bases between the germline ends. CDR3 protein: CSVDFLTLSQTGRNYGYTF. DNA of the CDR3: TGCAGCGTTGATTTTTTAACCCTATCCCAAACGGGCAGGAACTATGGCTACACCTTC.

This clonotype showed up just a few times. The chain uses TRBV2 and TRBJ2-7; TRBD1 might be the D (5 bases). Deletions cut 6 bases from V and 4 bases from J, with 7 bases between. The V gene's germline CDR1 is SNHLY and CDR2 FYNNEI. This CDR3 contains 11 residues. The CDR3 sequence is CASRTVYEQYF. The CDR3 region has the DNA TGTGCCAGCAGGACAGTGTACGAGCAGTACTTC.

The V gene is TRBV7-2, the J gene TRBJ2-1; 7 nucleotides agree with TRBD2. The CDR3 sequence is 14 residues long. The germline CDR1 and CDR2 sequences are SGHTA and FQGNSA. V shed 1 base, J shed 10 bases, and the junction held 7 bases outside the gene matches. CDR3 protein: CASSLGGREVEQFF. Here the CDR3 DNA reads TGTGCCAGCAGCTTAGGAGGGAGGGAGGTGGAGCAGTTCTTC.